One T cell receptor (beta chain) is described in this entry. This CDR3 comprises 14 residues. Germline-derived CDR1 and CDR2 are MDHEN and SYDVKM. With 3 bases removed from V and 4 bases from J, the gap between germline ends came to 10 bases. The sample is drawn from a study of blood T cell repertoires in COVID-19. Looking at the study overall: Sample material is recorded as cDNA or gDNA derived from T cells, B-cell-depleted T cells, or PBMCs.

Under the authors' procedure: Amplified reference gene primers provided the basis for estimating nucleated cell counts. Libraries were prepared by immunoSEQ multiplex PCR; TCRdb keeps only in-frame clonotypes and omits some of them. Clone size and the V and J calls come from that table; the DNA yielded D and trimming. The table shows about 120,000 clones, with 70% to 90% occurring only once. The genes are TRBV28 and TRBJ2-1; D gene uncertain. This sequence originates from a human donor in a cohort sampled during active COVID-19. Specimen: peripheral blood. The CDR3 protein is CASSLSVYYNEQFF. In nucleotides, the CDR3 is TGTGCCAGCAGTTTGTCGGTCTATTACAATGAGCAGTTCTTC. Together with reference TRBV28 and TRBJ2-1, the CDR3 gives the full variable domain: DVKVTQSSRYLVKRTGEKVFLECVQDMDHENMFWYRQDPGLGLRLIYFSYDVKMKEKGDIPEGYSVSREKKERFSLILESASTNQTSMYLCASSLSVYYNEQFFGPGTRLTVL.